Listed here are 13 T cell receptor beta chains from one sample, sequenced in a study of pediatric ulcerative colitis (dated by TCRdb to the late 2010s). The library was produced with the immunoSEQ multiplex PCR assay. TCRdb mirrors the immuneACCESS table, restricted to in-frame sequences. Some clones are absent from its copies; in checked studies, under half trace to an unresolved V gene, and the reason for the others is unknown. The sample contains around 64,000 clones, roughly nine tenths of them found a single time. The ten largest clones take up around 3.6% of the sample. The sample consisted of blood. The receptors shown here come from a boy younger than 18 with severe ulcerative colitis.

The J gene is TRBJ1-1, the V gene TRBV6-1; 9 bases align to TRBD1. This CDR3 is built from 15 residues. In germline, CDR1 is MNHNS, CDR2 SASEGT. With V trimmed by 6 bases and J by 5 bases, 10 bases remained unmatched. CDR3 residues: CASSPQQGARTEAFF. The CDR3 DNA reads as TGTGCCAGCAGCCCGCAACAGGGGGCGAGGACTGAAGCTTTCTTT.

Of note for this clone: The germline gene is not matched at one end of the junction; a read error may be the cause. The V and J genes are TRBV5-4 and TRBJ2-7, with TRBD1 matching over 7 bases. The germline V gene encodes CDR1 SGHNT and CDR2 YYREEE (reference sequence). CDR3 length equals 15 residues. In DNA form, the CDR3 reads TGTGCCAGCAGCTTGGATTGGACAGGCGCTCCTGGGCGAGACTTC. Encoded protein: CASSLDWTGAPGRDF.

The rearrangement uses TRBV7-2 and TRBJ2-7, with TRBD2 as a possible D gene (6 bases). CDR3 length equals 14 residues. In germline, CDR1 is SGHTA, CDR2 FQGNSA. Trimming shortened V by 5 bases and J by 3 bases, and 14 bases separated the two germline ends. The CDR3 loop reads CASSLRGRNYEQYF. The CDR3 DNA reads TGTGCCAGCAGCCTGCGGGGACGAAACTACGAGCAGTACTTC.

This clone occurred a few times. V and J are TRBV19 and TRBJ2-1; TRBD2 matches at 16 bases. V lost 6 bases to trimming and J lost 5 bases; unmatched junction nucleotides: 10. Germline V gives CDR1 LNHDA, CDR2 SQIVND (reference sequence). The CDR3 is 18 amino acids. CDR3 sequence: CASSHEGTSGRADNEQFF. The CDR3 region has the DNA TGTGCCAGTAGCCACGAGGGGACTAGCGGGAGGGCCGACAATGAGCAGTTCTTC. The variable domain in full, completed from reference TRBV19 and TRBJ2-1, reads DGGITQSPKYLFRKEGQNVTLSCEQNLNHDAMYWYRQDPGQGLRLIYYSQIVNDFQKGDIAEGYSVSREKKESFPLTVTSAQKNPTAFYLCASSHEGTSGRADNEQFFGPGTRLTVL.

V and J are TRBV29-1 and TRBJ1-5; D is unresolved. The CDR3 totals 13 residues. V shed 5 bases and J shed 1 base, with 9 bases lying between them. In germline, CDR1 is SQVTM, CDR2 ANQGSEA. CDR3 in amino acids: CSVQTESNQPQHF. The DNA for the CDR3 is TGCAGCGTTCAAACGGAGAGCAATCAGCCCCAGCATTTT.

The V gene is TRBV4-1, the J gene TRBJ1-2; 9 nucleotides align to TRBD1. The CDR3 runs to 15 residues. Germline V gene sequence: CDR1 MGHRA, CDR2 YSYEKL. Trimming removed 2 bases from V and 2 bases from J; junction bases left unmatched: 3. This CDR3 reads CASSQPGQGNYGYTF. The CDR3 DNA is TGCGCCAGCAGCCAACCGGGACAGGGAAACTATGGCTACACCTTC.

This clone came up once. The gene calls are TRBV6-6 and TRBJ1-1; TRBD1 agrees at 7 bases. The V gene end was trimmed by 6 bases and the J gene end by 1 base; junction bases not matched to a gene: 5. Germline CDR1 is MNHNY and CDR2 is SVGAGI (reference sequence). This CDR3 spans 14 amino acids. The CDR3 here is CASSRGQRNTEAFF. In DNA form, the CDR3 reads TGTGCCAGCAGCCGGGGACAGAGGAACACTGAAGCTTTCTTT.

The chain carries TRBV11-3 and TRBJ2-1; TRBD2 agrees at 11 bases. V was pared by 5 bases and J by 8 bases, with 5 bases of the junction left unmatched. CDR1 is SGHNT and CDR2 is YENEEA in the germline V gene. The CDR3 runs 14 residues. CDR3 DNA: TGTGCCAGCAGCCTTGGGACTAGCGGTCATGAGCAGTTCTTC. Amino acid sequence: CASSLGTSGHEQFF.

J is TRBJ2-7 and V is TRBV2, with 9 nucleotides matching TRBD2. The CDR3 length is 17 residues. V shed 3 bases and J 2 bases; nucleotides not matched to a gene: 11. In germline, CDR1 is SNHLY, CDR2 FYNNEI. The DNA of the CDR3 is TGTGCCAGCAGTGAGGAGGGACTAGCCTCCACTCCCTACGAGCAGTACTTC. Protein sequence: CASSEEGLASTPYEQYF.

This chain uses TRBV6-5 with TRBJ1-1, with 7 bases matching TRBD1. CDR3 length: 12 amino acids. Germline V gene data show CDR1 as MNHEY and CDR2 as SVGAGI. J was trimmed by 11 bases and V by 4 bases; bases with no gene match: 7. CDR3 residues: CASSSGQAGAFF. In DNA, the CDR3 is TGTGCCAGCAGTTCCGGACAGGCCGGGGCTTTCTTT.

This rearrangement joins TRBV6-5 to TRBJ1-2; D call uncertain. CDR1 and CDR2 (germline): MNHEY, SVGAGI. Trimming left V 6 bases short and J 6 bases short, with 14 bases between. CDR3 length: 13 amino acids. DNA for the CDR3: TGTGCCAGCAGGGGCCCGGGCGCGGATGGCTACACCTTC. Amino acid sequence: CASRGPGADGYTF.

The chain joins TRBV30 to TRBJ2-1; D is uncertain. The V gene lost 4 bases and the J gene lost 0 bases, with 7 bases spanning the gap. This CDR3 comprises 13 residues. Germline V CDR1 and CDR2: GTSNPN, SVGIG (reference sequence). CDR3 loop: CAWTFSSYNEQFF. In nucleotides, the CDR3 is TGTGCCTGGACTTTTAGCTCCTACAATGAGCAGTTCTTC.

The V call is TRBV18, the J call TRBJ2-5; possible D gene TRBD2, 5 bases. This CDR3 has 16 residues. V shed 3 bases and J shed 5 bases, with 19 bases lying between them. Germline CDR1 and CDR2: KGHSH and LQKENI. The CDR3 here is CASSPLTGSVTETQYF. DNA of the CDR3: TGTGCCAGCTCACCCCTTACGGGGTCGGTCACGGAGACCCAGTACTTC. Using reference TRBV18 and TRBJ2-5 for the parts outside the CDR3, the full variable domain is NAGVMQNPRHLVRRRGQEARLRCSPMKGHSHVYWYRQLPEEGLKFMVYLQKENIIDESGMPKERFSAEFPKEGPSILRIQQVVRGDSAAYFCASSPLTGSVTETQYFGPGTRLLVL.